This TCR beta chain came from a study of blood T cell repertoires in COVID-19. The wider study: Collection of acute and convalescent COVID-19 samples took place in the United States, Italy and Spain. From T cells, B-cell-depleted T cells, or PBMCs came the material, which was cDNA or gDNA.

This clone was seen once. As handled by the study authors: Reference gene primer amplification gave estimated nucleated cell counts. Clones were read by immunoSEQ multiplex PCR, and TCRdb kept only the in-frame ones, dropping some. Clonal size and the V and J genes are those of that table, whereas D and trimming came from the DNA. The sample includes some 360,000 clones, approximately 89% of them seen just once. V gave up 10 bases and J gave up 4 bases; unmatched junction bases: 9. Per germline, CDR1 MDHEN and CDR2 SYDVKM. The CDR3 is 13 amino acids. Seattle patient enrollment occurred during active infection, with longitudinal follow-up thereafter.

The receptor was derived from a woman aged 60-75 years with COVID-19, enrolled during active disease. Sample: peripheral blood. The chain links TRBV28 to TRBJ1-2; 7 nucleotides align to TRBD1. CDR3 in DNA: TGTGCCACACCGGACAGGCAGAGCTATGGCTACACCTTC. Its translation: CATPDRQSYGYTF.